This TCR beta chain was captured by sequencing in a study of shared clonotypes between healthy human individuals. As to this clone: Its antigen is currently unknown.

The CDR3 extends over 14 amino acids. The germline V and J ends were trimmed by 6 bases and 1 base, with 14 bases remaining between them. Germline V lookup: CDR1 SQVTM, CDR2 ANQGSEA. Sorted-subset replicate PCR reactions contained about 200 ng DNA, corresponding to around 30,000 T cell genomes. Per the original data handling: ImmunoSEQ gave junction-only sequences without quality scores, so filtering differed. Sequenced by immunoSEQ multiplex PCR; TCRdb stores in-frame clones only, minus some. V, J and clone size were drawn from that table, and D and trimming were deduced from the DNA. The sample shows about 1 million clones, 65% to 80% of them seen only once. Study-level results: Sampling was confined to blood; repertoires within tissues likely differ.

The clonotype originates from a young man in good health. This chain links TRBV29-1 with TRBJ2-3; D tentatively fits TRBD1 or TRBD2 (6 bases each). The sequencing input was memory CD4+ T cells sorted from blood. The subset was: CD45RA-negative fraction. CDR3 bases: TGCAGCGTCAAGGGGGGAAGGGGCACAGATACGCAGTATTTT. It is translated as CSVKGGRGTDTQYF.